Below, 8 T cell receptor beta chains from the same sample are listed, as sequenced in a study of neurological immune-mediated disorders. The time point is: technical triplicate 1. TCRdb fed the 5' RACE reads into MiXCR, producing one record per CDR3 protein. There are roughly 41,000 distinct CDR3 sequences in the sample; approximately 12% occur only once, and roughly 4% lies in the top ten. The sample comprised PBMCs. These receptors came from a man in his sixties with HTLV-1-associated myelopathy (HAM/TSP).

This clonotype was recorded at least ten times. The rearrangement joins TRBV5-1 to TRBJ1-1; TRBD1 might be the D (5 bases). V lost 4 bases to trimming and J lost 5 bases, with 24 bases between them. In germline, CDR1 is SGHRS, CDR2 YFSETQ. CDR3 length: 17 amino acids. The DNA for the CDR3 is TGCGCCAGCAGCCCCCAGCTCCGACAGTGGAGCGGAACTGAAGCTTTCTTT. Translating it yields CASSPQLRQWSGTEAFF. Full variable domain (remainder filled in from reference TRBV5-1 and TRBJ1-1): KAGVTQTPRYLIKTRGQQVTLSCSPISGHRSVSWYQQTPGQGLQFLFEYFSETQRNKGNFPGRFSGRQFSNSRSEMNVSTLELGDSALYLCASSPQLRQWSGTEAFFGQGTRLTVV.

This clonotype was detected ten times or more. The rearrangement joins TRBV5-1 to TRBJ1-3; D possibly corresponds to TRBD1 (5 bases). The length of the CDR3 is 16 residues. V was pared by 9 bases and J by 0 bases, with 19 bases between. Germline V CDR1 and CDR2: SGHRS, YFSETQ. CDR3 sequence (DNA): TGCGCCAACATCGGGACGCAGACATTCTCTGGAAACACCATATATTTT. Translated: CANIGTQTFSGNTIYF.

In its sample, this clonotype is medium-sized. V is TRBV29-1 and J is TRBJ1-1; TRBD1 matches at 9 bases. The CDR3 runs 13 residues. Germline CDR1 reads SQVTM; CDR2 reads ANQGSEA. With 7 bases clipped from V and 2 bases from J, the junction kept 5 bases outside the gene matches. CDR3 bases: TGCAGCGCTGGGGACAGGGTTAACACTGAAGCTTTCTTT. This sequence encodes CSAGDRVNTEAFF. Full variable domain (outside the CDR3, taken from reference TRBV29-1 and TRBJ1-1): SAVISQKPSRDICQRGTSLTIQCQVDSQVTMMFWYRQQPGQSLTLIATANQGSEATYESGFVIDKFPISRPNLTFSTLTVSNMSPEDSSIYLCSAGDRVNTEAFFGQGTRLTVV.

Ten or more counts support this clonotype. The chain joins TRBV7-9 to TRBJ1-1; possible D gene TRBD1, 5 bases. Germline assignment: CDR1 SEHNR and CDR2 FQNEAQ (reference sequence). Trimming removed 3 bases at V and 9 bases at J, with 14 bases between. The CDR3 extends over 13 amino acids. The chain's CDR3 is CASSFQGSEKAFF. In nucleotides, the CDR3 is TGTGCCAGCAGCTTTCAGGGAAGCGAGAAAGCTTTCTTT.

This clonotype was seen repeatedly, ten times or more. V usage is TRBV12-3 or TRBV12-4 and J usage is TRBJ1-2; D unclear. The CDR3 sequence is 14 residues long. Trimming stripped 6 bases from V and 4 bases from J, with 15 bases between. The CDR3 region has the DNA TGTGCCAGCAGCCTCGACGCCCGGGGCTATGGCTACACCTTC. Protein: CASSLDARGYGYTF.

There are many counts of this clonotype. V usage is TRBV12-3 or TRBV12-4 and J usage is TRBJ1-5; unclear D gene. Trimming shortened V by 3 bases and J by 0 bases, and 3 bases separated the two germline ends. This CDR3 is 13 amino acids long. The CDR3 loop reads CASSFNSNQPQHF. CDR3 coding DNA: TGTGCCAGCAGTTTTAATAGCAATCAGCCCCAGCATTTT.

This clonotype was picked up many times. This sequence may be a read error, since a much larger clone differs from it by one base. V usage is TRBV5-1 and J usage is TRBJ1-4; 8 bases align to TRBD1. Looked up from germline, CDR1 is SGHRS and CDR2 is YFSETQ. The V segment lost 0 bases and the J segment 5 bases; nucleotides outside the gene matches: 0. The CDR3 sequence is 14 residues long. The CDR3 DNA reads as TGCGCCAGCAGCTTGGGGACAGGGAATGAAAAACTGTTTTTT. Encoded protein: CASSLGTGNEKLFF.

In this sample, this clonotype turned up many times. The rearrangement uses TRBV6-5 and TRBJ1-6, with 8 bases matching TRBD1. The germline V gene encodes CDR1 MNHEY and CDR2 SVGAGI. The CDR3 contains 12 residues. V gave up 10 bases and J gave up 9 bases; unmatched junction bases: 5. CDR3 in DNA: TGTGCCACACGGGGACAGGTTTCACCCCTCCACTTT. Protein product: CATRGQVSPLHF.